This is a list of T cell receptor beta chains from one sample in a study of CD8+ T cells in alopecia areata. Assay: immunoSEQ multiplex PCR; the TCRdb copy retains only in-frame clones and omits some. The sample yields more than 90,000 clones, 58% seen once. Sequenced material: CD8+ T cells sorted from blood, taken at week 4, from a patient treated with tofacitinib. Receptors were obtained from a human donor with alopecia areata. The CDR3 runs from the conserved cysteine through the conserved F or W. A D gene is named only where the DNA matches it firmly. Part of the rows lack a size; the others show once, few, many or a class for expanded clones.

D	V	J	length	size	CDR3	DNA
TRBD1	TRBV4-1	TRBJ2-7	15	NA	CASSYSGTGYHEQYF	TGCGCCAGCAGTTACTCCGGGACAGGGTACCACGAGCAGTACTTC
NA	TRBV15	TRBJ2-2	15	NA	CATSIFGANTGELFF	TGTGCCACCAGCATTTTCGGAGCGAACACCGGGGAGCTGTTTTTT
NA	TRBV29-1	TRBJ2-7	11	NA	CSVEMGYEQYF	TGCAGCGTTGAAATGGGTTACGAGCAGTACTTC
TRBD2	TRBV29-1	TRBJ2-3	13	NA	CSGTSGYTDTQYF	TGCAGCGGGACTAGCGGATACACAGATACGCAGTATTTT
NA	TRBV29-1	TRBJ2-5	14	few	CSVEDPPGRETQYF	TGCAGCGTTGAAGATCCGCCGGGGCGAGAGACCCAGTACTTC
NA	TRBV4-2	TRBJ2-4	16	once	CASSQEEENFWDIQYF	TGTGCCAGCAGCCAAGAGGAGGAAAATTTTTGGGACATTCAGTACTTC
NA	TRBV30	TRBJ2-7	14	NA	CACYPIKRLYEQYF	TGTGCCTGCTACCCGATAAAGAGACTCTACGAGCAGTACTTC
NA	TRBV7-2	TRBJ2-7	13	NA	CASSLEGAGEQYF	TGTGCCAGCAGCTTAGAAGGGGCCGGTGAGCAGTACTTC
TRBD1	TRBV19	TRBJ1-5	16	NA	CASLDPRTGINQPQHF	TGTGCCAGTCTGGACCCACGGACAGGGATCAATCAGCCCCAGCATTTT
NA	TRBV13	TRBJ2-5	14	NA	CASSKEMVKETQYF	TGTGCCAGCAGCAAAGAGATGGTGAAAGAGACCCAGTACTTC
NA	TRBV29-1	TRBJ1-2	14	few	CSVEDQGGDYGYTF	TGCAGCGTTGAAGATCAAGGGGGTGACTATGGCTACACCTTC
NA	TRBV30	TRBJ2-5	15	few	CAWSVGGGAVETQYF	TGTGCCTGGAGTGTCGGAGGGGGGGCCGTGGAGACCCAGTACTTC
NA	TRBV6-4	TRBJ2-2	15	medium-sized	CASSYRHPNTGELFF	TGTGCCAGCAGTTATAGACACCCGAACACCGGGGAGCTGTTTTTT
NA	TRBV30	TRBJ2-3	12	NA	CAWSVLEDTQYF	TGTGCCTGGAGTGTACTTGAGGATACGCAGTATTTT
NA	TRBV7-8	TRBJ2-5	14	NA	CASSSNLNEKTQYF	TGTGCCAGCAGCTCGAATCTTAACGAAAAGACCCAGTACTTC
NA	TRBV7-2	TRBJ1-1	13	few	CASSWVVGVEAFF	TGTGCCAGCAGCTGGGTAGTAGGTGTTGAAGCTTTCTTT
TRBD1	TRBV13	TRBJ2-3	16	NA	CASSWTGTGGADTQYF	TGTGCCAGCAGCTGGACCGGGACAGGGGGCGCAGATACGCAGTATTTT
NA	TRBV29-1	TRBJ2-7	13	once	CSVEISNSYEQYF	TGCAGCGTTGAAATAAGTAACTCCTACGAGCAGTACTTC
NA	TRBV30	TRBJ2-1	13	NA	CAWSLTSFNEQFF	TGTGCCTGGAGCCTTACTAGCTTCAATGAGCAGTTCTTC
NA	TRBV19	TRBJ2-3	12	NA	CASSIDTDTQYF	TGTGCCAGTAGTATCGACACAGATACGCAGTATTTT
NA	TRBV29-1	TRBJ1-2	12	few	CSATREAEGYTF	TGCAGCGCTACTAGAGAGGCCGAGGGCTACACCTTC
TRBD2	TRBV7-9	TRBJ2-1	16	few	CASRFIAGEYPNEQFF	TGTGCCAGCAGGTTCATAGCGGGGGAGTACCCCAATGAGCAGTTCTTC
TRBD1	TRBV7-9	TRBJ2-7	14	few	CASRAGTGPYEQYF	TGTGCCAGCAGGGCCGGGACAGGGCCCTACGAGCAGTACTTC
TRBD2	TRBV29-1	TRBJ2-5	15	NA	CSVERAGDFQETQYF	TGCAGCGTTGAAAGAGCGGGAGACTTTCAAGAGACCCAGTACTTC
NA	TRBV23-1	TRBJ2-3	11	NA	CASSHGDTQYF	TGCGCCAGCAGTCACGGAGATACGCAGTATTTT
NA	TRBV30	TRBJ1-1	15	NA	CAWSFEGVGNTEAFF	TGTGCCTGGAGTTTCGAAGGGGTAGGGAACACTGAAGCTTTCTTT
NA	TRBV7-9	TRBJ1-1	12	NA	CASSQAATQAFF	TGTGCCAGCAGCCAAGCGGCCACTCAGGCTTTCTTT
NA	TRBV29-1	TRBJ2-7	14	few	CSVETLTETYEQYF	TGCAGCGTTGAAACATTGACAGAGACCTACGAGCAGTACTTC
TRBD1	TRBV30	TRBJ1-1	14	NA	CAWLDGTVNTEAFF	TGTGCCTGGCTAGACGGGACAGTGAACACTGAAGCTTTCTTT
TRBD1	TRBV27	TRBJ1-5	15	NA	CASSLGTGGGQPQHF	TGTGCCAGCAGTTTAGGGACAGGGGGGGGTCAGCCCCAGCATTTT
NA	TRBV7-9	TRBJ1-2	13	NA	CASSLGDSYGYTF	TGTGCCAGCAGCTTGGGGGATAGCTATGGCTACACCTTC